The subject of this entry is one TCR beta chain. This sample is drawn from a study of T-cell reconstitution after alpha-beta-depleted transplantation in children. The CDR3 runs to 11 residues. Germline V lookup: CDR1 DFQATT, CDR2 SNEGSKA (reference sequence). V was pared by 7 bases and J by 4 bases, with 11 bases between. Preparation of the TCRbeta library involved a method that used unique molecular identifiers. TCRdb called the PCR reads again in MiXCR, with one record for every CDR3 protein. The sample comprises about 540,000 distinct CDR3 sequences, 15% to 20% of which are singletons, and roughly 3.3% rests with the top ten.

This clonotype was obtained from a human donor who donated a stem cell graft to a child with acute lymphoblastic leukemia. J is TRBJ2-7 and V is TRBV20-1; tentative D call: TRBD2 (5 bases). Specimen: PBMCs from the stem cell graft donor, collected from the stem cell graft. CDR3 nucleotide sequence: TGCAGTGTGGACGGGATATACGAGCAGTACTTC. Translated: CSVDGIYEQYF.